This T cell receptor beta chain was retrieved from a study of control samples from healthy donors and cancer patients. Measured with immunoSEQ multiplex PCR; TCRdb has only the in-frame clones, and not every one. The sample records 100,000 to 150,000 clones, about nine tenths being singletons. This clone was detected only once. Specimen: blood. This receptor was identified in a woman in her forties or fifties in good health.

The CDR3 DNA follows: TGTGCCAGTTCGACAGGGACCTCTAACTATGGCTACACCTTC. The encoded protein is CASSTGTSNYGYTF. The rearrangement links TRBV27 to TRBJ1-2; TRBD1 matches at 7 bases. Germline V gene sequence: CDR1 MNHEY, CDR2 SMNVEV (reference sequence). The V and J ends lost 9 bases and 0 bases, in that order; junction bases with no gene match: 7. The CDR3 runs to 14 residues.